This T cell receptor (beta chain) was found in a study of blood T cell repertoires in COVID-19. At the level of the study: The samples span acute and convalescent COVID-19 from the United States, Italy and Spain. PBMCs, B-cell-depleted T cells, or T cells provided the cDNA or gDNA that made up the material.

In the authors' methods: Amplification of reference gene primers provided the estimated nucleated cell counts. Profiled with immunoSEQ multiplex PCR; TCRdb holds only in-frame clones, not every one. That table gives V, J and clone size, and the DNA gave D and trimming. Of about 280,000 clones listed, 75% to 90% are singletons. V dropped 4 bases and J dropped 1 base, with 14 bases sitting between them. This CDR3 comprises 15 residues. Germline CDR1 and CDR2: MNHEY and SMNVEV (reference sequence). The clonotype originates from a woman aged 30 to 39 who had recovered from COVID-19. Sequencing was performed on peripheral blood. The chain uses TRBV27 and TRBJ2-7; weak D call: TRBD2 (5 bases). Here the CDR3 DNA reads TGTGCCAGCAGTTGGGTAGGAGGTTCTTCCTACGAGCAGTACTTC. It specifies CASSWVGGSSYEQYF.